At least ten counts were recorded for the clone carrying this TCR beta chain. Its target is unknown. Quantitative molecular-barcoded 5'-RACE generated the TCR beta libraries. TCRdb re-called the 5' RACE reads with MiXCR, one entry per CDR3 protein. The sample has 150,000 to 200,000 distinct CDR3 sequences, over 10% seen once; the top ten hold around 10%. The sample belongs to a study of CD8 T cells in ankylosing spondylitis. Regarding the study as a whole: Disease-associated clones were reportedly significantly overrepresented in matched ankylosing spondylitis synovial fluid.

The source of this sequence is a female donor with ankylosing spondylitis or in good health (not recorded which). Sequenced: blood, either unsorted or a sorted T cell fraction (not recorded which).

The CDR3 region has the DNA TGTGCCAGCAGCCCCCCCCGGGGCACTGGAAACACCATATATTTT. It yields the protein CASSPPRGTGNTIYF. The rearrangement joins TRBV3-1 to TRBJ1-3; possible D gene TRBD1, 5 bases. CDR3 length: 15 amino acids. Trimming took off 4 bases at V and 2 bases at J, with 12 bases between the two ends. Germline loops: CDR1 LGHDT, CDR2 YNNKEL (reference sequence).